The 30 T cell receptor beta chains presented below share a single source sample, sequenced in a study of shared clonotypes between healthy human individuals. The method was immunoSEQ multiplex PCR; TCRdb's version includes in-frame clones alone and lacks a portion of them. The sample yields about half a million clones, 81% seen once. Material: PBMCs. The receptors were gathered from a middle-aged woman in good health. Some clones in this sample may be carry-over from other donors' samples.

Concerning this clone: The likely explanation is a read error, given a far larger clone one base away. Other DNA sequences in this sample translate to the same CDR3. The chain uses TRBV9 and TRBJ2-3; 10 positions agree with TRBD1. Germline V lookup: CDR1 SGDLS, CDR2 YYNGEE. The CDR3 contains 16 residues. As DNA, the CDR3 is TGTGCTAGCAGCAGACGGACAGGGGGAAGCACAGATACGCAGTATTTT. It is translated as CASSRRTGGSTDTQYF. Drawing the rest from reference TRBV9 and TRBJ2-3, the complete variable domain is DSGVTQTPKHLITATGQRVTLRCSPRSGDLSVYWYQQSLDQGLQFLIQYYNGEERAKGNILERFSAQQFPDLHSELNLSSLELGDSALYFCASSRRTGGSTDTQYFGPGTRLTVL.

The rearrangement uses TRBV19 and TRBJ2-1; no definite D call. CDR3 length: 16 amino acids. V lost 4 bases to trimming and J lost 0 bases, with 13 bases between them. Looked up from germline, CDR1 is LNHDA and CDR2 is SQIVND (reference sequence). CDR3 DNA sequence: TGTGCCAGTAGTACCTCTCCTGACACCTCCTACAATGAGCAGTTCTTC. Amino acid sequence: CASSTSPDTSYNEQFF.

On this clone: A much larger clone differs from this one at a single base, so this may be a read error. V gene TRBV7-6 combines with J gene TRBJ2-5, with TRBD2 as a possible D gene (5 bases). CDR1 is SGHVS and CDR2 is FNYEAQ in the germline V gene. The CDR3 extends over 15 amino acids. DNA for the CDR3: TGTGCCGGCAGCCCTCGCTATCGAGAGGGTTGGACCCAGTACTTC. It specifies CAGSPRYREGWTQYF.

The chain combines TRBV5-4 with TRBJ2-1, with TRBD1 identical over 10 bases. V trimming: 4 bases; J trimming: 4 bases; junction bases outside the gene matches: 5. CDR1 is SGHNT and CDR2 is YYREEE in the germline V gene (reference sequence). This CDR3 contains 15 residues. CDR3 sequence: CASSRDRGEYNEQFF. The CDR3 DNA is TGTGCCAGCAGCCGGGACAGGGGCGAATACAATGAGCAGTTCTTC.

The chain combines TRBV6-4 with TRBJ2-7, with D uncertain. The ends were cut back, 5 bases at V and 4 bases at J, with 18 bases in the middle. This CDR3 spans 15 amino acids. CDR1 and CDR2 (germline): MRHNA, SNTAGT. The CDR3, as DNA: TGTGCCAGCAGTAAGGGCGGCCCAATACCTTACGAGCAGTACTTC. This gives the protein CASSKGGPIPYEQYF.

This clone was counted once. The CDR3 reads CASSLGTLPSYEQYF. The CDR3 coding sequence is TGTGCCAGCAGCTTAGGGACCTTACCTTCCTACGAGCAGTACTTC. V usage is TRBV7-8 and J usage is TRBJ2-7; D call uncertain. Germline CDR1 is SGHVS and CDR2 is FQNEAQ. The CDR3 sequence is 15 residues long. V was clipped by 1 base and J by 1 base, with 11 bases between them.

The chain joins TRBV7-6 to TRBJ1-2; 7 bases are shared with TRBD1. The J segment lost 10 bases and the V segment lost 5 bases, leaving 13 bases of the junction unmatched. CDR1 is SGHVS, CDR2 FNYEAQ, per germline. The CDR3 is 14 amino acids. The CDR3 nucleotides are TGTGCCAGCAGCCCCTCAACAGGGGAGGGTGCCTACACCTTC. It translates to CASSPSTGEGAYTF.

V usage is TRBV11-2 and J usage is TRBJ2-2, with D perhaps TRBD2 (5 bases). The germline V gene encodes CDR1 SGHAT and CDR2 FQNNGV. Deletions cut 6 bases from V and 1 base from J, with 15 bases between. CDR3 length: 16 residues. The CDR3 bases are TGTGCCAGCAGGTCTGGAAAAGCGGTGAACACCGGGGAGCTGTTTTTT. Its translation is CASRSGKAVNTGELFF. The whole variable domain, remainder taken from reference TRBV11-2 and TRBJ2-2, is EAGVAQSPRYKIIEKRQSVAFWCNPISGHATLYWYQQILGQGPKLLIQFQNNGVVDDSQLPKDRFSAERLKGVDSTLKIQPAKLEDSAVYLCASRSGKAVNTGELFFGEGSRLTVL.

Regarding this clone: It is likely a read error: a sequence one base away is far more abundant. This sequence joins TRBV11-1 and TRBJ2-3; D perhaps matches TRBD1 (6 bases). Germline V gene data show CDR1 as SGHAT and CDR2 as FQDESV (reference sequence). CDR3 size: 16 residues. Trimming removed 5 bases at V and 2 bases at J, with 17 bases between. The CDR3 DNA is TGTGCCAGCAGCCAAAGGGCCAGGACAGACACAGATACGCAGTATTTT. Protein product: CASSQRARTDTDTQYF.

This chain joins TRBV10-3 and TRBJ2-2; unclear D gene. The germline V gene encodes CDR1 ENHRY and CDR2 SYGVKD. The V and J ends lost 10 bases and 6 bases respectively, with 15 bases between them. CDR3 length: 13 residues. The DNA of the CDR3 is TGTGCCACAGGACCGGTCGACGCCGGGGAGCTGTTTTTT. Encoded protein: CATGPVDAGELFF.

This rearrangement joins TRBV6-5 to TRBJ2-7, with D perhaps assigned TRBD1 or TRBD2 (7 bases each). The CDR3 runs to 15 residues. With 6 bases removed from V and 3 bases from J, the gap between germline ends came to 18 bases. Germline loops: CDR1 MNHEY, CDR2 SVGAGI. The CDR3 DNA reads TGTGCCAGCAGGCTAGGGGGCGGGAGTTTCTACGAGCAGTACTTC. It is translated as CASRLGGGSFYEQYF.

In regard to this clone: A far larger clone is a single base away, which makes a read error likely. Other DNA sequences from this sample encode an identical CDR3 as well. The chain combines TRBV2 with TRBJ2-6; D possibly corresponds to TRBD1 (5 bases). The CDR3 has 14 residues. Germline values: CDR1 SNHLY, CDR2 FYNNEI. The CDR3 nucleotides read TGTGCCAGCAGCACGGCCTCTGGGGCCAACGTCCTGACTTTT. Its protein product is CASSTASGANVLTF.

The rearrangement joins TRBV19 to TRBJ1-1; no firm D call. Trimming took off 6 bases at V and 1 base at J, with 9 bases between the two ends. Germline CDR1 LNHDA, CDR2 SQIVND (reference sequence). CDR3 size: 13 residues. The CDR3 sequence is CASSTSPNTEAFF. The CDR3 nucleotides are TGTGCCAGTAGCACAAGTCCGAACACTGAAGCTTTCTTT.

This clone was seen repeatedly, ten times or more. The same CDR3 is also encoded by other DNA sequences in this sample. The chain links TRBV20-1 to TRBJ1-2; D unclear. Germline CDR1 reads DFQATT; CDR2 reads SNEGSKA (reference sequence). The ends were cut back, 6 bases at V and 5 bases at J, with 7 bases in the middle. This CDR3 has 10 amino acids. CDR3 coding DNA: TGCAGTGCAGCAGATTATGGCTACACCTTC. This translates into CSAADYGYTF.

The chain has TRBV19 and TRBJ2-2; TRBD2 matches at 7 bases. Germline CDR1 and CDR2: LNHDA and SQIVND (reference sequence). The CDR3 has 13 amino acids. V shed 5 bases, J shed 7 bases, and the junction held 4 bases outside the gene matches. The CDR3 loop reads CASSVGRDGELFF. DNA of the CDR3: TGTGCCAGTAGTGTGGGGAGGGACGGGGAGCTGTTTTTT. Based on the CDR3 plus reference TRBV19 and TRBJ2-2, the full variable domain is DGGITQSPKYLFRKEGQNVTLSCEQNLNHDAMYWYRQDPGQGLRLIYYSQIVNDFQKGDIAEGYSVSREKKESFPLTVTSAQKNPTAFYLCASSVGRDGELFFGEGSRLTVL.

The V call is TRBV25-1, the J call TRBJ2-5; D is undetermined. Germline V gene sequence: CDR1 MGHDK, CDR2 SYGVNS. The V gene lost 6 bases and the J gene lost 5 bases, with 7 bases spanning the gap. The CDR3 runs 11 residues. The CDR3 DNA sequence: TGTGCCAGCAGGACCAGGGAGACCCAGTACTTC. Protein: CASRTRETQYF. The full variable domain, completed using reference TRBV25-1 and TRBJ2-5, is EADIYQTPRYLVIGTGKKITLECSQTMGHDKMYWYQQDPGMELHLIHYSYGVNSTEKGDLSSESTVSRIRTEHFPLTLESARPSHTSQYLCASRTRETQYFGPGTRLLVL.

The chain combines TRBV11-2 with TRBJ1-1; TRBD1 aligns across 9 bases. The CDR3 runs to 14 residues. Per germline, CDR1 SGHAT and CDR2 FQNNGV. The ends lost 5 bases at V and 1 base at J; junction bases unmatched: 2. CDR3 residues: CASSLQGANTEAFF. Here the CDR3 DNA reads TGTGCCAGCAGCCTACAGGGGGCGAACACTGAAGCTTTCTTT.

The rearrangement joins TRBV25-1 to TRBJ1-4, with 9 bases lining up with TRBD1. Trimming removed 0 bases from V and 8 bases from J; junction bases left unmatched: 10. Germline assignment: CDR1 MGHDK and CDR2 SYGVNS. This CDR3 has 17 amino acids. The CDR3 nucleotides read TGTGCCAGCAGTGAATACCGAGGGGGGACAGGGCACGAAAAACTGTTTTTT. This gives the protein CASSEYRGGTGHEKLFF. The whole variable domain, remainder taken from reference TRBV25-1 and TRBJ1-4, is EADIYQTPRYLVIGTGKKITLECSQTMGHDKMYWYQQDPGMELHLIHYSYGVNSTEKGDLSSESTVSRIRTEHFPLTLESARPSHTSQYLCASSEYRGGTGHEKLFFGSGTQLSVL.

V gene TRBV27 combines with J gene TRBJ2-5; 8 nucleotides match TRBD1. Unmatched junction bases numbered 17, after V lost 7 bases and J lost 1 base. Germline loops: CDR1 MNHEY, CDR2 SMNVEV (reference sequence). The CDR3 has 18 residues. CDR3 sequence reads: CASISLGGGQGTQETQYF. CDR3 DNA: TGTGCCAGCATATCACTAGGGGGAGGACAGGGAACCCAAGAGACCCAGTACTTC.

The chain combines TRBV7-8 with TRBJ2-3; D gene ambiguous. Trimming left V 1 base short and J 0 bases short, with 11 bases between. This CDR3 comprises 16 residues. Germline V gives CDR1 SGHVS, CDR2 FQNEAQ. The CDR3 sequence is CASSLVAVTSTDTQYF. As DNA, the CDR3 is TGTGCCAGCAGCTTAGTAGCAGTTACTAGCACAGATACGCAGTATTTT. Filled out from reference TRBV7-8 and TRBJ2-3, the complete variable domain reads GAGVSQSPRYKVAKRGQDVALRCDPISGHVSLFWYQQALGQGPEFLTYFQNEAQLDKSGLPSDRFFAERPEGSVSTLKIQRTQQEDSAVYLCASSLVAVTSTDTQYFGPGTRLTVL.

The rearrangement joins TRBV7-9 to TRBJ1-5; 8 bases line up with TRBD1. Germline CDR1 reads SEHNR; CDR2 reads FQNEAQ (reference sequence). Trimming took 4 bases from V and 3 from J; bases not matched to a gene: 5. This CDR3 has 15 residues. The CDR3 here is CASSSGQGINQPQHF. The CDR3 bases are TGTGCCAGCAGCTCAGGACAGGGTATCAATCAGCCCCAGCATTTT. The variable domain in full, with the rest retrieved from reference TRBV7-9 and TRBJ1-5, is DTGVSQNPRHKITKRGQNVTFRCDPISEHNRLYWYRQTLGQGPEFLTYFQNEAQLEKSRLLSDRFSAERPKGSFSTLEIQRTEQGDSAMYLCASSSGQGINQPQHFGDGTRLSIL.

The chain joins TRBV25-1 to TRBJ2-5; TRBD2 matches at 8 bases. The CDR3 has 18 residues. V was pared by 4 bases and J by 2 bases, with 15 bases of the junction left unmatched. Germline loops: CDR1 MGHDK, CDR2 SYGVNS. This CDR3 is CASSALTLAGPRQETQYF. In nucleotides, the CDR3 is TGTGCCAGCAGTGCCCTCACCTTAGCGGGGCCTCGACAAGAGACCCAGTACTTC.

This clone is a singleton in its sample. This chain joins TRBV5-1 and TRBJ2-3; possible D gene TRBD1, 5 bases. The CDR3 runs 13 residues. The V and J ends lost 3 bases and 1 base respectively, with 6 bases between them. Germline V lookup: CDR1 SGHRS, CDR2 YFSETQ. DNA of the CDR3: TGCGCCAGCAGCTGGGGCGGCACAGATACGCAGTATTTT. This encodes CASSWGGTDTQYF.

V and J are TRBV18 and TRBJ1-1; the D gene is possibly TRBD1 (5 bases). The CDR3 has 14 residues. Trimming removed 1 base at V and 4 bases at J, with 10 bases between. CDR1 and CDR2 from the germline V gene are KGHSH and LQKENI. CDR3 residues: CASSPQGGGTEAFF. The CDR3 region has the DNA TGTGCCAGCTCACCACAGGGTGGGGGCACTGAAGCTTTCTTT.

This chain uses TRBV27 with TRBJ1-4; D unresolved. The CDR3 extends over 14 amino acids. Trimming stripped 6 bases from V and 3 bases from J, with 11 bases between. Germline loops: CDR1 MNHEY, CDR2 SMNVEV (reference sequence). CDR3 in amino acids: CASRTLSANEKLFF. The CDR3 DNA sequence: TGTGCCAGCAGGACCCTGAGCGCTAATGAAAAACTGTTTTTT.

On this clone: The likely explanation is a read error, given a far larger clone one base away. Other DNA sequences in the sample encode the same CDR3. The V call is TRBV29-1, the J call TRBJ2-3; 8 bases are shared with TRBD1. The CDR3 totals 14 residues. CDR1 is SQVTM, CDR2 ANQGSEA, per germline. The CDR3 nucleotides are TGCAGCGTTGACAGGGGGCTCGGCACAGACACGCAGTATTTT. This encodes CSVDRGLGTDTQYF.

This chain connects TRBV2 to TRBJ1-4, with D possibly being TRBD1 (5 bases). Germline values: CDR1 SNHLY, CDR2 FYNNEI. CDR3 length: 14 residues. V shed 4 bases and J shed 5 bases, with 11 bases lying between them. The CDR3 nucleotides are TGTGCCAGCAGTGCGCAGGGAGGGAATGAAAAACTGTTTTTT. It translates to CASSAQGGNEKLFF.

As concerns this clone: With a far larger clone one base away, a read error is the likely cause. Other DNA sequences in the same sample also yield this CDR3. The DNA of the CDR3 is TGTGCCAGCAGCAGAGTAAGCAATCAGCCCCAGCATTTT. Residues: CASSRVSNQPQHF. V usage is TRBV6-5 and J usage is TRBJ1-5; D is undetermined. V dropped 6 bases and J dropped 1 base, with 7 bases sitting between them. The CDR3 length is 13 residues. Germline lookup yields CDR1 MNHEY and CDR2 SVGAGI.

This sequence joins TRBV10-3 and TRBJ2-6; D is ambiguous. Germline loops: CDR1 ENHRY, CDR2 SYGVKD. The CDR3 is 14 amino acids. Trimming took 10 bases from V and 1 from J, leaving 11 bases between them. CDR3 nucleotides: TGTGCCAGCAGCCGACTTTCTGGGGCCAACGTCCTGACTTTC. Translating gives CASSRLSGANVLTF.

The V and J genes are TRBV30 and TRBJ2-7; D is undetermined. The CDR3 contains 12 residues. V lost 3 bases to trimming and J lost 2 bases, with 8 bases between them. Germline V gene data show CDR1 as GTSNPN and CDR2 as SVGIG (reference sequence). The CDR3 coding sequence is TGTGCCTGGAGGGGCAGTACCTACGAGCAGTACTTC. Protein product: CAWRGSTYEQYF.